This T cell receptor beta chain was captured by sequencing in a study of shared clonotypes between healthy human individuals. Turning to the study itself: CD4 naive cells filled three plates per donor, CD4 memory three, CD8 naive two and CD8 memory one. Overall study findings and caveats: Sequencing of the sorted subsets was shown by rarefaction to be incomplete despite large depth.

It was CD45RO-negative cells, positively selected for CCR7, that made up naive CD8 cells, with terminally differentiated effector memory CD45RA+ cells excluded. The study ran the assay at deep level. Per the original data handling: Junction-only sequences without quality scores came from ImmunoSEQ, so filtering differed. Sequencing used immunoSEQ multiplex PCR; TCRdb keeps in-frame clones, though not all of them. V, J and clone size reflect that table, while D and trimming were determined from the DNA. The profile covers some 740,000 clones, with 80% to 95% appearing a single time and 20% to 30% taken by the ten largest. As to this clone: What it recognizes is unknown.

The source is a man between 25 and 39 years old in good health. Input material: naive CD8+ T cells sorted from blood.

CDR3 loop: CASSLRVLYNEQFF. The CDR3 coding sequence is TGTGCCAGCAGTTTAAGAGTCCTCTACAATGAGCAGTTCTTC. The genes are TRBV27 and TRBJ2-1; D not certain. V gave up 2 bases and J gave up 3 bases, with 8 bases separating them. Germline CDR1 reads MNHEY; CDR2 reads SMNVEV (reference sequence). The CDR3 totals 14 residues.